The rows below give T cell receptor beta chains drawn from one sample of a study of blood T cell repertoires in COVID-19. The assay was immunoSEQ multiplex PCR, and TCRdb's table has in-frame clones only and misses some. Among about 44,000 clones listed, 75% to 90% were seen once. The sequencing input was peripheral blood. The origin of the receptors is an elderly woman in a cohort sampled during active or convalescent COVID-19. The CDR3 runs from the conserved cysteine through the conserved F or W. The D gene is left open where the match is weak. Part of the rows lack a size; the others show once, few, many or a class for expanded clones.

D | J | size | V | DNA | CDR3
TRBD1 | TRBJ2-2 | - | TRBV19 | TGTGCCAGTAGTAGGGGACAGGGGAACGGGGAGCTGTTTTTT | CASSRGQGNGELFF
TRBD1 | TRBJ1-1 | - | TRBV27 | TGTGCCAGCAGTGGGGGACAGACACCCTACACTGAAGCTTTCTTT | CASSGGQTPYTEAFF
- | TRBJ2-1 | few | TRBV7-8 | TGTGCCAGCAGCTTAAGACAGATTTACAATGAGCAGTTCTTC | CASSLRQIYNEQFF
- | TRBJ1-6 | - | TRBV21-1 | TGTGCCAGCAGCAAAGTCCTCGGGGACTATAATTCACCCCTCCACTTT | CASSKVLGDYNSPLHF
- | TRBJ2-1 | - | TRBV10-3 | TGTGCCATCAGTGTCCGGCGGCTATCTAACAATGAGCAGTTCTTC | CAISVRRLSNNEQFF
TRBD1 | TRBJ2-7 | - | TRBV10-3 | TGTGCCATCAGGGAACCGGGACAGGGAAAGGAAGGCGAGCAGTACTTC | CAIREPGQGKEGEQYF
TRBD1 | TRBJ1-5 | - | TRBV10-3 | TGTGCCATCAGTGTTGCGGACAGGGGGCATCAGCCCCAGCATTTT | CAISVADRGHQPQHF
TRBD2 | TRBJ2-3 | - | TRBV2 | TGTGCCAGCAGTACCGGGACTAGCGGGCCCGGCACAGATACGCAGTATTTT | CASSTGTSGPGTDTQYF
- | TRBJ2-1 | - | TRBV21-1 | TGTGCCAGCAGCGGGCCCGGGACTAGATATGAGCAGTTCTTC | CASSGPGTRYEQFF
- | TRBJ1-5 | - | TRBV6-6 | TGTGCCAGCAGTACGGACAATGGCAATCAGCCCCAGCATTTT | CASSTDNGNQPQHF
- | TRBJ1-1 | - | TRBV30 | TGTGCCTGGAGTGGGCAGGGCGGAACTGAAGCTTTCTTT | CAWSGQGGTEAFF
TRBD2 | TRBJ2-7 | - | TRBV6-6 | TGTGCCAGCAGTTCCGGGGGGGCTAGCCTGGGCTACGAGCAGTACTTC | CASSSGGASLGYEQYF
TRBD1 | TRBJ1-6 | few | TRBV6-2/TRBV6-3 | TGTGCCAGCAGATACGGACAGGGGGCTAATAATTCACCCCTCCACTTT | CASRYGQGANNSPLHF
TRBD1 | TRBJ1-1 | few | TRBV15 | TGTGCCACCAGCAGGGTTAATACAGGGGGCACTGAAGCTTTCTTT | CATSRVNTGGTEAFF
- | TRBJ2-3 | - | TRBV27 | TGTGCCAGCAGTTTAGCGGATACGCAGTATTTT | CASSLADTQYF
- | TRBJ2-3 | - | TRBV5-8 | TGTGCCAGCAGCTTGGACGGGGTACGGACAGATACGCAGTATTTT | CASSLDGVRTDTQYF
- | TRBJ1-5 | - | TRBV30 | TGTGCCTGGAGTGTACATATGGGGGGAAGTCAGCCCCAGCATTTT | CAWSVHMGGSQPQHF
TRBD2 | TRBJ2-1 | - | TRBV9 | TGTGCCAGCAGCCCTCGCGGGGCGGGAGGGCCCAATGAGCAGTTCTTC | CASSPRGAGGPNEQFF
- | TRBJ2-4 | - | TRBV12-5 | TGTGCTAGTGGTTTGGCCCCCGGACTACAAAACATTCAGTACTTC | CASGLAPGLQNIQYF
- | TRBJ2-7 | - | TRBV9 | TGTGCCAGCAGCCCTCTTTCCGGGGACGCGGGGGAGCAGTACTTC | CASSPLSGDAGEQYF
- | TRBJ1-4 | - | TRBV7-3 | TGTGCCAGGGGACTCGCTGTTTTT | CARGLAVF
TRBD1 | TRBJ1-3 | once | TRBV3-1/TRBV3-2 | TGTGCCAGCAGCTTTGGGCAGGGGGCGCGAGGAAACACCATATATTTT | CASSFGQGARGNTIYF
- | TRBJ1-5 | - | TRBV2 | TGTGCCAGCAGTGAAGAGAGCCCTCGGCCCCAGCATTTT | CASSEESPRPQHF
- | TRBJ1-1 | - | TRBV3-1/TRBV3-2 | TGTGCCAGCAGCCGCAGACAGCAACCGAACACTGAAGCTTTCTTT | CASSRRQQPNTEAFF
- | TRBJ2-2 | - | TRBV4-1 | TGCGCCAGCAGCCAAGGGGCAACCGGGGAGCTGTTTTTT | CASSQGATGELFF
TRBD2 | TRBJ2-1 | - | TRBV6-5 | TGTGCCAGCCGACAGAGCGGGAATTACAATGAGCAGTTCTTC | CASRQSGNYNEQFF
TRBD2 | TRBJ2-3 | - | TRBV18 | TGTGCCAGCTCACCCCTCGCTAGCGGGGTGGGAACGGATACGCAGTATTTT | CASSPLASGVGTDTQYF
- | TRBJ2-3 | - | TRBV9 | TGTGCCAGCAGCGTAGGAGGGCCCCCAGATACGCAGTATTTT | CASSVGGPPDTQYF
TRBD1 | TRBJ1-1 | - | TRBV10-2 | TGCGCCAGCAGTAAGTATCGGGACAGGGATTCCACTGAAGCTTTCTTT | CASSKYRDRDSTEAFF